The 6 T cell receptor beta chains in this list originate from one sample, sequenced in a study of blood T cell repertoires in COVID-19. Clones were read by immunoSEQ multiplex PCR, and TCRdb kept only the in-frame ones, dropping some. The repertoire has 150,000 to 200,000 clones, 88% of them found once; the top ten carry under 30%. Specimen: peripheral blood. These receptors were taken from a man in his sixties with acute or convalescent COVID-19.

Here the CDR3 DNA reads TGCAGCGTCTCAGGGGACACGAAGAACACTGAAGCTTTCTTT. Its protein is CSVSGDTKNTEAFF. V usage is TRBV29-1 and J usage is TRBJ1-1; perhaps TRBD1 as D (6 bases). Germline lookup yields CDR1 SQVTM and CDR2 ANQGSEA. Trimming removed 6 bases from V and 1 base from J, with 15 bases in between. The CDR3 consists of 14 residues.

This chain connects TRBV2 to TRBJ1-5; 8 nucleotides match TRBD1. The V segment lost 8 bases and the J segment 3 bases; nucleotides outside the gene matches: 12. CDR1 is SNHLY, CDR2 FYNNEI, per germline. The CDR3 contains 16 residues. The CDR3 DNA reads TGTGCCAGCCAGCCGTACAGGACAGGGATCAATCAGCCCCAGCATTTT. The encoded protein is CASQPYRTGINQPQHF.

Regarding this clone: Other DNA sequences in this specimen translate into the identical CDR3. V and J are TRBV12-3 or TRBV12-4 and TRBJ1-2; possibly TRBD1 for D (6 bases). CDR3 size: 13 residues. V gave up 5 bases and J gave up 4 bases, with 11 bases separating them. The CDR3 nucleotides read TGTGCCAGCAGTCCGGGACAACGCTATGGCTACACCTTC. Translated, it gives CASSPGQRYGYTF.

The chain employs TRBV5-1 and TRBJ1-1, with a weak D call TRBD1 (5 bases). The CDR3 covers 14 residues. Germline CDR1 and CDR2: SGHRS and YFSETQ. Trimming pared 4 bases from V and 1 base from J, leaving 11 bases between. CDR3 coding DNA: TGCGCCAGCAGCCCCGGGGACTCGAACACTGAAGCTTTCTTT. This sequence encodes CASSPGDSNTEAFF.

This clone was observed once. This rearrangement joins TRBV5-1 to TRBJ2-5; 10 positions match TRBD2. The junction had 7 bases not matched to a gene; V was cut back by 3 bases and J by 5 bases. Germline CDR1 SGHRS, CDR2 YFSETQ. The CDR3 length is 15 residues. The CDR3 sequence: CASSWVAGGEETQYF. CDR3 nucleotides: TGCGCCAGCAGCTGGGTAGCGGGGGGCGAGGAGACCCAGTACTTC.

The genes are TRBV19 and TRBJ2-2; D is perhaps TRBD1 (6 bases). Germline CDR1 LNHDA, CDR2 SQIVND (reference sequence). Trimming cost V 3 bases and J 5 bases, with 13 bases left between them. This CDR3 spans 15 amino acids. The CDR3 sequence is CASSIGGQGTGELFF. The CDR3 DNA follows: TGTGCCAGTAGTATTGGGGGCCAGGGAACCGGGGAGCTGTTTTTT.